A single sample gave rise to the 25 T cell receptor beta chains below, sequenced in a study of Graves' ophthalmopathy and Graves' hyperthyroidism. Amplified material comprised TCR beta CDR3 regions derived from RNA transcripts. An initial RT-PCR round employing HTBI primers preceded a second-round multiplex PCR. Using its own MiXCR run on the multiplex PCR reads, TCRdb lists one record per CDR3 protein. The sample carries about 700,000 distinct CDR3 sequences, 35% to 45% recorded once. The specimen was peripheral blood. Receptors originate from an adult man with Graves' ophthalmopathy.

In its sample, this clonotype was seen many times. The chain joins TRBV7-6 to TRBJ2-5; D possibly matches TRBD1 or TRBD2 (5 bases each). The length of the CDR3 is 13 residues. V lost 2 bases to trimming and J lost 4 bases, with 8 bases between them. CDR1 and CDR2 from the germline V gene are SGHVS and FNYEAQ. This CDR3 reads CASSLPGPETQYF. CDR3 sequence (DNA): TGTGCCAGCAGCTTACCGGGACCAGAGACCCAGTACTTC. The variable domain in full, with the rest retrieved from reference TRBV7-6 and TRBJ2-5, is GAGVSQSPRYKVTKRGQDVALRCDPISGHVSLYWYRQALGQGPEFLTYFNYEAQQDKSGLPNDRFSAERPEGSISTLTIQRTEQRDSAMYRCASSLPGPETQYFGPGTRLLVL.

The rearrangement uses TRBV15 and TRBJ1-1; D not certain. Germline values: CDR1 LNHNV, CDR2 YYDKDF (reference sequence). The CDR3 is 15 residues long. The V end was cut by 0 bases, the J end by 2 bases, with 10 bases between. CDR3 region: CATSREAGGNTEAFF. The CDR3 DNA follows: TGTGCCACCAGCAGAGAGGCGGGAGGCAACACTGAAGCTTTCTTT.

This clonotype was counted only a few times. V is TRBV19 and J is TRBJ1-2; D may be TRBD1 (5 bases). V was cut by 8 bases and J by 4 bases, with 20 bases left in between. The CDR3 is made up of 15 amino acids. The germline gives CDR1 LNHDA, CDR2 SQIVND (reference sequence). CDR3 bases: TGTGCCAGTTCTTCTACCGGGACCCTGGTCTATGGCTACACCTTC. It translates to CASSSTGTLVYGYTF.

This clonotype was seen at least ten times. This chain joins TRBV9 and TRBJ2-5; 10 bases line up with TRBD1. V lost 2 bases to trimming and J lost 4 bases; unmatched junction nucleotides: 5. The CDR3 covers 15 residues. Germline V gives CDR1 SGDLS, CDR2 YYNGEE. CDR3 DNA sequence: TGTGCCAGCAGCGTCGGGACAGGGGAGGTAGAGACCCAGTACTTC. It translates to CASSVGTGEVETQYF.

The chain has TRBV19 and TRBJ1-6; D might be TRBD1 (6 bases). CDR1 is LNHDA, CDR2 SQIVND, per germline (reference sequence). The CDR3 runs to 18 residues. V was trimmed by 5 bases and J by 9 bases, leaving 26 bases between them. The CDR3 spells CASSPGQILGPLGSPLHF. The CDR3 nucleotides read TGTGCCAGTAGTCCGGGACAAATCTTGGGCCCTTTGGGTTCACCCCTCCACTTT.

The chain joins TRBV29-1 to TRBJ1-1, with D tentatively TRBD1 (6 bases). Germline V CDR1 and CDR2: SQVTM, ANQGSEA. Between the trimmed V and J ends, which lost 4 bases and 2 bases, there was a span of 14 bases. CDR3 length equals 14 residues. As DNA, the CDR3 is TGCAGCGTTGGGAGGACGGACAGTAACACTGAAGCTTTCTTT. Translated, it gives CSVGRTDSNTEAFF.

Points on this clonotype: At one end the junction does not follow the germline gene, possibly because of a read error. V is TRBV2 and J is TRBJ2-7; 7 positions agree with TRBD1. Germline V gives CDR1 SNHLY, CDR2 FYNNEI. The CDR3 runs 13 residues. The CDR3 reads CASSGQGLGERYF. CDR3 DNA sequence: TGTGCCAGCAGTGGACAGGGTTTGGGGGAGCGGTACTTC.

V and J are TRBV5-6 and TRBJ2-5; D is unresolved. This CDR3 comprises 12 residues. V lost 2 bases to trimming and J lost 5 bases, with 7 bases between them. Germline values: CDR1 SGHDT, CDR2 YYEEEE. CDR3 coding DNA: TGTGCCAGCAGCTTCAATTTGGAGACCCAGTACTTC. Amino acids: CASSFNLETQYF.

Concerning this clonotype: A read error may produce the germline difference seen at one junction end. V and J are TRBV7-7 and TRBJ2-5; no firm D call. The CDR3 has 17 residues. In germline, CDR1 is SSHAT, CDR2 FNYEAQ (reference sequence). The CDR3 sequence is CASSFGAYAVPGETQYF. CDR3 coding DNA: TGTGCTAGCAGCTTCGGAGCGTACGCGGTCCCCGGGGAGACCCAGTACTTC.

This clonotype was detected once. As DNA, the CDR3 is TGTGCCAGCAGCCCCGCTGGCCAGGCGGGAAACACCTTC. This encodes CASSPAGQAGNTF. The rearrangement joins TRBV7-2 to TRBJ1-2; D remains unclear. This CDR3 has 13 amino acids. In germline, CDR1 is SGHTA, CDR2 FQGNSA. Trimming removed 5 bases from V and 12 bases from J, with 19 bases in between.

This clonotype was detected many times. The genes are TRBV20-1 and TRBJ2-7; TRBD2 aligns across 9 bases. The CDR3 runs to 13 residues. V was clipped by 6 bases and J by 3 bases; unmatched bases: 6. CDR1 is DFQATT, CDR2 SNEGSKA, per germline (reference sequence). The CDR3 is CSAAAGGVYEQYF. The DNA for the CDR3 is TGCAGTGCCGCAGCGGGAGGTGTCTACGAGCAGTACTTC.

This clonotype was picked up a small number of times. The chain combines TRBV20-1 with TRBJ2-5; the match to TRBD1 covers 8 bases. Per germline, CDR1 DFQATT and CDR2 SNEGSKA (reference sequence). The CDR3 has 13 amino acids. J gave up 7 bases and V 0 bases, and 4 bases lay outside the gene matches. In DNA form, the CDR3 reads TGCAGTGCTAGAGATTTTCAGGGGGCGACCCAGTACTTC. Residues: CSARDFQGATQYF.

Comments on this clonotype: A single base separates this from a much larger clone, so it may be a read error. The rearrangement joins TRBV7-9 to TRBJ1-1; D is unresolved. There are 13 residues in the CDR3. The germline V and J ends were trimmed by 5 bases and 9 bases, with 16 bases remaining between them. From germline, CDR1 is SEHNR and CDR2 FQNEAQ (reference sequence). CDR3 sequence: CASSPSARTKAFF. In nucleotides, the CDR3 is TGTGCCAGCAGCCCCTCCGCGAGGACTAAAGCTTTCTTT.

In this sample, this clonotype turned up a few times. An end of the junction does not agree with germline; a read error may underlie this. CDR3 sequence reads: CASSGTSGSQETQYF. CDR3 bases: TGTGCCAGCAGCGGGACTAGCGGGTCCCAAGAGACCCAGTACTTC. J is TRBJ2-5 and V is TRBV10-2; TRBD2 agrees at 12 bases. Germline CDR1 WSHSY, CDR2 SAAADI. The CDR3 consists of 15 residues.

This clonotype was recorded many times. The CDR3 DNA reads TGTGCCAGCAGTCCTACAGGGTATCCCACTTTCTTT. Translation gives CASSPTGYPTFF. The chain links TRBV27 to TRBJ1-1; possibly TRBD1 for D (6 bases). CDR1 and CDR2 from the germline V gene are MNHEY and SMNVEV (reference sequence). Deletions cut 5 bases from V and 12 bases from J, with 16 bases between. The CDR3 runs 12 residues.

This chain connects TRBV5-1 to TRBJ1-1; possibly TRBD1 for D (6 bases). This CDR3 has 13 amino acids. Trimming removed 3 bases at V and 5 bases at J, with 11 bases between. Germline values: CDR1 SGHRS, CDR2 YFSETQ. This CDR3 reads CASSWDTTTEAFF. The CDR3 DNA reads as TGCGCCAGCAGCTGGGACACTACTACTGAAGCTTTCTTT.

This clonotype has just one count. This may come from a read error, since a much larger clone is one base off. The genes are TRBV5-5 and TRBJ1-2; tentatively, D is TRBD1 (5 bases). Germline CDR1 and CDR2: SGHKS and YYEKEE (reference sequence). The CDR3 sequence is 13 residues long. V was trimmed by 4 bases and J by 6 bases, leaving 13 bases between them. The CDR3 reads CASSLHPTDGYTF. CDR3 in DNA: TGTGCCAGCAGCCTCCACCCGACAGATGGCTACACCTTC.

Notes on this clonotype: A read error may produce the germline difference seen at one junction end. The chain joins TRBV7-8 to TRBJ2-7; TRBD2 matches at 7 bases. The CDR3 length is 13 residues. Germline-derived CDR1 and CDR2 are SGHVS and FQNEAQ. The CDR3 loop reads CASSLAVKREQYF. The CDR3 bases are TGTGCCAGCAGCCTAGCGGTAAAAAGGGAGCAGTACTTC.

This chain connects TRBV2 to TRBJ1-4; D may be TRBD1 (6 bases). The germline CDR1 and CDR2 sequences are SNHLY and FYNNEI. CDR3 size: 13 residues. DNA for the CDR3: TGTGCGTATCGGGGGGCCTTGGATGAAAAACTGTTTTTT. Its translation: CAYRGALDEKLFF.

J is TRBJ2-5 and V is TRBV29-1; D ambiguous. The V gene's germline CDR1 is SQVTM and CDR2 ANQGSEA. The CDR3 is 15 residues long. V dropped 5 bases and J dropped 5 bases, with 21 bases sitting between them. Written as DNA, the CDR3 is TGCAGCGTTCGTGCAGGCGAACTCAATGCTGAGACCCAGTACTTC. Amino acid sequence: CSVRAGELNAETQYF.

This chain joins TRBV2 and TRBJ1-3; D unclear. The CDR3 extends over 14 amino acids. Germline CDR1 reads SNHLY; CDR2 reads FYNNEI. V dropped 0 bases and J dropped 7 bases, with 10 bases sitting between them. CDR3: CASSEAAGMNTIYF. CDR3 coding DNA: TGTGCCAGCAGTGAAGCAGCCGGGATGAACACCATATATTTT.

In the case of this clonotype: The junction departs from the called germline gene at one end, perhaps through a read error. The gene calls are TRBV7-9 and TRBJ2-7; D may be TRBD1 (8 bases). Germline CDR1 SEHNR, CDR2 FQNEAQ (reference sequence). This CDR3 region has 14 residues. CDR3 in DNA: TGTGCCAGCAGCTCAACGGACAGGGACTACGAGCGGTACTTC. As protein: CASSSTDRDYERYF.

This clonotype was found a few times. This chain connects TRBV4-3 to TRBJ2-7; D is perhaps TRBD1 (6 bases). CDR1 and CDR2 (germline): LGHNA, YSLEER. Trimming stripped 0 bases from V and 6 bases from J, with 12 bases between. The length of the CDR3 is 14 residues. In nucleotides, the CDR3 is TGCGCCAGCAGCCAAGACAGGGGTACGCCCGAGCAGTACTTC. The encoded protein is CASSQDRGTPEQYF.

In its sample, this clonotype was seen many times. The chain employs TRBV9 and TRBJ2-7; TRBD2 might be the D (5 bases). CDR3 length: 15 amino acids. V lost 0 bases and J lost 2, with 12 bases in between. In germline, CDR1 is SGDLS, CDR2 YYNGEE. The CDR3, as DNA: TGTGCCAGCAGCGTAGGGGTAGCGCTCCCCTACGAGCAGTACTTC. Protein: CASSVGVALPYEQYF.

This clonotype was detected many times. The chain carries TRBV7-2 and TRBJ1-3; D gene uncertain. The CDR3 extends over 15 amino acids. V shed 0 bases and J shed 2 bases, with 8 bases lying between them. The germline V gene has CDR1 SGHTA and CDR2 FQGNSA. The CDR3 loop is CASSLALAAGNTIYF. As DNA, the CDR3 is TGTGCCAGCAGCTTAGCGCTAGCAGCTGGAAACACCATATATTTT.